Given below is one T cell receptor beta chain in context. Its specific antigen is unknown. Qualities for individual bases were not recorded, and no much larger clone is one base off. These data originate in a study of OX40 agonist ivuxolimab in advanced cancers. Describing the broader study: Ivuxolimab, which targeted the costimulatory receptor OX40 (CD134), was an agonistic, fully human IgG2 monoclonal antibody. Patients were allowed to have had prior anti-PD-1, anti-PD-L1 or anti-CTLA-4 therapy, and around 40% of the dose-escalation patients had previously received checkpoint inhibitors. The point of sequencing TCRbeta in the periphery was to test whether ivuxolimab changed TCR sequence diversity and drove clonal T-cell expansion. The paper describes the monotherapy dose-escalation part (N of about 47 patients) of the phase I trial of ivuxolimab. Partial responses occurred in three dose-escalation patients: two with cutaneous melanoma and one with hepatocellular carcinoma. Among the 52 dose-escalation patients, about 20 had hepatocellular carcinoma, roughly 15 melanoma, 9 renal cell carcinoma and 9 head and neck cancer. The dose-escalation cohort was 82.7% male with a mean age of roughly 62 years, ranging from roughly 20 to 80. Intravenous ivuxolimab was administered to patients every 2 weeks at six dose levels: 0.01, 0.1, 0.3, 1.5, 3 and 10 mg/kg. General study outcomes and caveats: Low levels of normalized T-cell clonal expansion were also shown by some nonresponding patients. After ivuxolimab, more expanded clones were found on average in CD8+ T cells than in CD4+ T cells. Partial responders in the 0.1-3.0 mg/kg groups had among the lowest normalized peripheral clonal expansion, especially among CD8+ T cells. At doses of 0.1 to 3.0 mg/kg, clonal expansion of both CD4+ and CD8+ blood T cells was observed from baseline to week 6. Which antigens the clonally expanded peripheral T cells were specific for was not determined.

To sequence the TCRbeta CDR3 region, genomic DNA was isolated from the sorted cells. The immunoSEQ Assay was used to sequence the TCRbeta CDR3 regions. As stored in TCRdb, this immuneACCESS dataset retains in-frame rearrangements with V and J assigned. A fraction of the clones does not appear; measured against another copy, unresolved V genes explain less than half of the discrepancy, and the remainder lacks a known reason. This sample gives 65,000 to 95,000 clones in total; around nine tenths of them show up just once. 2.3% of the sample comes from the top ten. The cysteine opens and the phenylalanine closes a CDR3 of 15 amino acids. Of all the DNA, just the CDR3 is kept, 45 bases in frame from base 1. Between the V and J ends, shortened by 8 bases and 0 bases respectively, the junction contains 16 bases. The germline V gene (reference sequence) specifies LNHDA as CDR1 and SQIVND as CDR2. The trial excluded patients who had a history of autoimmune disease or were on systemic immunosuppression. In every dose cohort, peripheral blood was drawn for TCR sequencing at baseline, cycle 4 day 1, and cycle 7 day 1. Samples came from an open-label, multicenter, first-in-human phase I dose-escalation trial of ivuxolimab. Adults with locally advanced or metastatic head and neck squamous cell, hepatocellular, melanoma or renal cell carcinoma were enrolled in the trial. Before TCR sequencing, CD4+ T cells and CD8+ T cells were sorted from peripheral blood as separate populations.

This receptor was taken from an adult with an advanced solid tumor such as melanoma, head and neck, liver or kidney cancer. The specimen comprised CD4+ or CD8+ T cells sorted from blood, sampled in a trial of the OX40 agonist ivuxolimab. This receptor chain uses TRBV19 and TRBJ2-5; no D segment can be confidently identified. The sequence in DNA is TGTGCCAGTGCTAGTGGGTGGGGTAACCAAGAGACCCAGTACTTC. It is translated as CASASGWGNQETQYF.